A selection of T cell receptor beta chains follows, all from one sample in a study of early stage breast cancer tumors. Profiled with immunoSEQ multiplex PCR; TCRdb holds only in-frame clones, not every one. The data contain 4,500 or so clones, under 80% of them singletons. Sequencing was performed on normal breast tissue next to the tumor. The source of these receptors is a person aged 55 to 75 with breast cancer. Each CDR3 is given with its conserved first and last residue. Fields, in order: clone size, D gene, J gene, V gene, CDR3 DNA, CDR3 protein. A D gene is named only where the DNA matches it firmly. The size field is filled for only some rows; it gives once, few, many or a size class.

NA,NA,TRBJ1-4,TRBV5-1,TGCGCCAGCAGAGAGGGAAGTGAAGAAAAACTGTTTTTT,CASREGSEEKLFF
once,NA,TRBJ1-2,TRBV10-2,TGCGCCAGCACCCCCCCGGGTGGGTATGGCTACACCTTC,CASTPPGGYGYTF
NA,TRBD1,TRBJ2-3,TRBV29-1,TGCAGCGTCGGAGACAGGGGAAGAGATACGCAGTATTTT,CSVGDRGRDTQYF
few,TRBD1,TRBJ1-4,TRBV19,TGTGCCAGTAAGGGACAGCAACTCGAAAAACTGTTTTTT,CASKGQQLEKLFF
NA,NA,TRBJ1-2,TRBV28,TGTGCCAGCAGTTCACAGGGACTCTATGGCTACACCTTC,CASSSQGLYGYTF
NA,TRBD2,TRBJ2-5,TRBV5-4,TGTGCCAGCAGCCCTGGGGGGGTAGCGAGAGAGACCCAGTACTTC,CASSPGGVARETQYF
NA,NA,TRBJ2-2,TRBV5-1,TGCGCCAGCAGCTCGGTCTTGAACACCGGGGAGCTGTTTTTT,CASSSVLNTGELFF
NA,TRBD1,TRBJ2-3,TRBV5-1,TGCGCCAGCGCTCCGGGACAGGGCGGAACAGATACGCAGTATTTT,CASAPGQGGTDTQYF
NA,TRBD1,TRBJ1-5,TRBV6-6,TGTGCCAGCAGTTCCACAGGGGGCAATCAGCCCCAGCATTTT,CASSSTGGNQPQHF
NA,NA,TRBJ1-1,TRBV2,TGTGCCAGCATTGGCACAGAGTTGGGGGAAGCTTTCTTT,CASIGTELGEAFF
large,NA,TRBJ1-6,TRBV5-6,TGTGCCAGCAGCTTGGGGGACCGAAATAATTCACCCCTCCACTTT,CASSLGDRNNSPLHF
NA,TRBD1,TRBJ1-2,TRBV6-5,TGTGCCAGCAGTTACTCGATATGGGGACAGGCTTCCCACACCTTC,CASSYSIWGQASHTF
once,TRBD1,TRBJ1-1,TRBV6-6,TGTGCCAGCAACCCGACAGGGGGGAACACTGAAGCTTTCTTT,CASNPTGGNTEAFF
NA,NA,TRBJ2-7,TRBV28,TGTGCCAGCAGTTTAACCTTTCACTACGAGCAGTACTTC,CASSLTFHYEQYF
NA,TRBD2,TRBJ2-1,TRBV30,TGTGCCTGGAGTCCCTCGGGAGGGCCTGAGCAGTTCTTC,CAWSPSGGPEQFF
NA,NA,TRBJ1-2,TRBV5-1,TGCGCCAGCAGCACAACCCTCCACTATGGCTACACCTTC,CASSTTLHYGYTF
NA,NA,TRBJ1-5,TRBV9,TGTGCCAGCAGCGTAGACGGGGCCGGGCAGCCCCAGCATTTT,CASSVDGAGQPQHF
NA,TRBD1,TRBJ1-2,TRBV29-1,TGCAGCGTTCCGAGCGGGGACAGCTCCTATGGCTACACCTTC,CSVPSGDSSYGYTF
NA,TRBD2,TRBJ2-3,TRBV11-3,TGTGCCAGCAGCGAGACTAGCGGTTCTTATGCAGATACGCAGTATTTT,CASSETSGSYADTQYF
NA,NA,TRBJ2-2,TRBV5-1,TGCGCCAGCAGCTGGGGGGCCGGGGAGCTGTTTTTT,CASSWGAGELFF
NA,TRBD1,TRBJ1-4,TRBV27,TGTGCCAGCAGTTATGGGGCCGGGACAGGGGAGGAAAAACTGTTTTTT,CASSYGAGTGEEKLFF
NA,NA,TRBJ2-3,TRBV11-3,TGTGCCAGCAGCTTCGGAGGGACCGATACGCAGTATTTT,CASSFGGTDTQYF
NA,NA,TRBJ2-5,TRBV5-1,TGCGCCAGCAGCTTGATGGGGACCGAGGGAGAGACCCAGTACTTC,CASSLMGTEGETQYF
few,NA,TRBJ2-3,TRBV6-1,TGTGCCAGCAGTGAACTGGGGGATACGCAGTATTTT,CASSELGDTQYF
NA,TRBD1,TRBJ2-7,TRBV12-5,TGTGCTAGTGGTTTGCGGGACAGGGGCAACGAGCAGTACTTC,CASGLRDRGNEQYF
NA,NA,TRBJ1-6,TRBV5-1,TGCGCCAGCAGCTTCCATAATTCACCCCTCCACTTT,CASSFHNSPLHF
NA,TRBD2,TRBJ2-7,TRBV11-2,TGTGCCAGCAGCTTAGATCAGGTCGGGGCGGGGGAGTACGAGCAGTACTTC,CASSLDQVGAGEYEQYF
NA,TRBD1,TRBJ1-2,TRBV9,TGTGCCAGCAGCCCAACCCCGGGGACAGGGCATGGCTACACCTTC,CASSPTPGTGHGYTF
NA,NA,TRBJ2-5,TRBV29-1,TGCAGCGTTTGGGGGGACGGGGAGACCCAGTACTTC,CSVWGDGETQYF
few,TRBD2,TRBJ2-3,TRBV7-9,TGTGCCAGCAGCACCACAGTGGGACTAGCGGAGCTCTTAGATACGCAGTATTTT,CASSTTVGLAELLDTQYF
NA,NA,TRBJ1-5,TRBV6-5,TGTGCCAGCAGTTCCACCTACAGGGCCGATCAGCCCCAGCATTTT,CASSSTYRADQPQHF
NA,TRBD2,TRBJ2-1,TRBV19,TGTGCCAGTAGTATGTCGAGCGGGGGTCGGAATGAGCAGTTCTTC,CASSMSSGGRNEQFF
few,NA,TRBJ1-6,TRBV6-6,TGTGCCAGCTCGAACTATAATTCACCCCTCCACTTT,CASSNYNSPLHF
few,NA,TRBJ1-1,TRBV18,TGTGCCAGCTCACTGGGCAGCGCATCAACGAACACTGAAGCTTTCTTT,CASSLGSASTNTEAFF
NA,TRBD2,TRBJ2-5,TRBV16,TGTGCCAGCAGCCAAATTAGCGGGGGCCAAGAGACCCAGTACTTC,CASSQISGGQETQYF